There are many counts of the clone carrying this T cell receptor beta chain. Its antigen is still unknown. The sample originates from a study of neurological immune-mediated disorders. Findings of the study overall: Phylogenetic grouping assigned the repertoires of 18 of 34 multiple sclerosis patients to one related-CDR3 cluster, which constitutes a possible signature.

The authors produced cDNA by 5'RACE using 10-nucleotide random UMIs. A single run covered 15-18 subjects with over 200 million TCR-beta sequences. TCRdb re-analysed the 5' RACE reads in MiXCR, keeping a single row per CDR3 protein. The data show 80,000 to 95,000 distinct CDR3 sequences, with under 4.5% seen just once and 2.9% held by the top ten. The TCR sequence derives from a woman between 50 and 59 years old with multiple sclerosis. Sample: PBMCs.

The CDR3 loop is CASNPQYF. CDR3 DNA sequence: TGTGCCAGCAATCCGCAGTATTTT. The gene calls are TRBV11-2 and TRBJ2-3; D uncertain. The CDR3 is 8 residues long. The germline V and J ends were trimmed by 7 bases and 10 bases, with 3 bases remaining between them. Germline V gene sequence: CDR1 SGHAT, CDR2 FQNNGV.